The following is a T cell receptor (beta chain) sequence with its context. This sample was taken from a study of regulatory and conventional T cells in RAG deficiency. Profiling relied on immunoSEQ multiplex PCR, and the TCRdb table lists in-frame clones only, not all of them. Of tens of thousands of clones listed, approximately 95% are singletons. Conventional CD4+ T cells were sorted from blood as CD25-low CD127-high cells. The CDR3 is made up of 14 amino acids. CDR1 and CDR2 from the germline V gene are SEHNR and FQNEAQ (reference sequence). V lost 4 bases, J lost 7 bases, and 16 bases lay in between. The same sample was also studied in work on regulatory T cells. That source adds: Primers: 52 TRBV forward and 13 TRBJ reverse.

The sequencing sample was made of CD25- CD4+ T cells sorted from blood. The clonotype comes from a human donor in good health. V is TRBV7-9 and J is TRBJ1-2; the D gene is possibly TRBD1 (5 bases). The CDR3 DNA reads as TGTGCCAGCAGCTCAACTGAACGAAGGGGTGGCTACACCTTC. Residues: CASSSTERRGGYTF.